Listed here are 32 T cell receptor beta chains from one sample, sequenced in a study of beta chain features in type 1 diabetes. Study-wide results and limits: There was a moderate but significant shortening of TCRB CDR3s in all four CD4+ subsets of Type 1 diabetes patients.

Every bit of the isolated RNA underwent reverse transcription, so sequencing read expressed TCRB transcripts. The data were produced by immunoSEQ multiplex PCR, yet TCRdb's version contains in-frame clones alone and is incomplete. The sample carries 300,000 to 450,000 clones, around 10% recorded once. Their cognate antigens are unknown. Sequencing was carried out using central memory CD4+ T cells from blood. The receptors were sampled from a man aged 25-40 years with type 1 diabetes.

This clone was seen more than once but under ten times. The chain uses TRBV7-2 and TRBJ1-2, with 8 bases aligning to TRBD1. From germline, CDR1 is SGHTA and CDR2 FQGNSA. The V segment lost 5 bases and the J segment 8 bases; nucleotides outside the gene matches: 10. The CDR3 has 14 residues. The DNA for the CDR3 is TGTGCCAGCAGCGCCGGACAGGGTGTAGTGGGCTACACCTTC. Protein: CASSAGQGVVGYTF.

This clone has only a few counts. The CDR3 protein is CSVAPQREAFF. The CDR3 nucleotides read TGCAGCGTGGCTCCTCAGAGGGAAGCTTTCTTT. The V and J genes are TRBV29-1 and TRBJ1-1; D ambiguous. The V gene lost 6 bases and the J gene lost 8 bases, with 13 bases spanning the gap. The CDR3 totals 11 residues. CDR1 is SQVTM and CDR2 is ANQGSEA in the germline V gene. Combining the CDR3 with reference TRBV29-1 and TRBJ1-1 gives the whole variable domain SAVISQKPSRDICQRGTSLTIQCQVDSQVTMMFWYRQQPGQSLTLIATANQGSEATYESGFVIDKFPISRPNLTFSTLTVSNMSPEDSSIYLCSVAPQREAFFGQGTRLTVV.

This clone was seen only a few times. V usage is TRBV7-2 and J usage is TRBJ1-1; D perhaps matches TRBD1 (6 bases). Per the germline V gene, CDR1 is SGHTA and CDR2 is FQGNSA. V lost 5 bases and J lost 0, with 7 bases in between. The CDR3 totals 13 residues. Here the CDR3 DNA reads TGTGCCAGCAGCGGGACACTGAACACTGAAGCTTTCTTT. Its protein is CASSGTLNTEAFF.

On this clone itself: The likely explanation is a read error, given a far larger clone one base away. The V and J genes are TRBV11-2 and TRBJ2-7; 12 bases align to TRBD2. This CDR3 is 14 amino acids long. CDR1 is SGHAT, CDR2 FQNNGV, per germline. V shed 4 bases, J shed 4 bases, and the junction held 2 bases outside the gene matches. This CDR3 reads CASSSTSGSYEQYF. CDR3 bases: TGTGCCAGCAGCTCGACTAGCGGGAGTTACGAGCAGTACTTC.

There are a few counts of this clone. DNA of the CDR3: TGTGCCAGCAGCTTGGGTACCGGACAGGGGCGCACTGAAGCTTTCTTT. It yields the protein CASSLGTGQGRTEAFF. The chain links TRBV5-4 to TRBJ1-1; 9 bases fit TRBD1. The V gene end was trimmed by 0 bases and the J gene end by 4 bases; junction bases not matched to a gene: 7. Germline V gene sequence: CDR1 SGHNT, CDR2 YYREEE (reference sequence). This CDR3 has 16 amino acids.

This rearrangement joins TRBV7-9 to TRBJ2-7; tentatively, D is TRBD1 or TRBD2 (5 bases each). The germline V gene has CDR1 SEHNR and CDR2 FQNEAQ (reference sequence). V was cut by 10 bases and J by 3 bases, with 13 bases left in between. The CDR3 has 12 amino acids. This chain's CDR3 is CATGRDVYEQYF. In DNA, the CDR3 is TGTGCCACCGGAAGGGACGTCTACGAGCAGTACTTC.

This rearrangement joins TRBV6-4 to TRBJ1-2; no reliable D call. Germline CDR1 and CDR2: MRHNA and SNTAGT. This CDR3 has 14 residues. The germline V and J ends were trimmed by 5 bases and 2 bases, with 12 bases remaining between them. CDR3 loop: CASSPSGLNYGYTF. DNA for the CDR3: TGTGCCAGCAGTCCGTCGGGATTGAACTATGGCTACACCTTC.

In this sample, this clone turned up a few times. The chain employs TRBV28 and TRBJ1-1; 9 bases align to TRBD1. V lost 2 bases, J lost 12 bases, and 10 bases stayed unmatched. The CDR3 has 14 residues. Per germline, CDR1 MDHEN and CDR2 SYDVKM. The CDR3 protein is CASSLPLTGGETFF. The CDR3 nucleotides read TGTGCCAGCAGTTTACCCCTCACAGGGGGCGAAACTTTCTTT.

There are many counts of this clone. The same CDR3 can be traced to other DNA sequences in this sample. The rearrangement links TRBV6-4 to TRBJ2-1; D is unclear. Trimming took off 4 bases at V and 0 bases at J, with 10 bases between the two ends. CDR1 MRHNA and CDR2 SNTAGT come from the germline V gene. The CDR3 has 15 residues. CDR3 DNA sequence: TGTGCCAGCAGTGCCGAGTTAGGCTCCTACAATGAGCAGTTCTTC. Translation: CASSAELGSYNEQFF.

The rearrangement uses TRBV20-1 and TRBJ1-2; TRBD1 is a possible D gene (5 bases). This CDR3 is 11 amino acids long. V lost 5 bases to trimming and J lost 8 bases, with 12 bases between them. Germline lookup yields CDR1 DFQATT and CDR2 SNEGSKA (reference sequence). The CDR3 coding sequence is TGCAGTGCTCCAAAGGGGCGGGGCTACACCTTC. It codes for CSAPKGRGYTF.

This clone was counted at least ten times. V is TRBV28 and J is TRBJ2-1; 10 positions match TRBD2. V lost 5 bases, J lost 4 bases, and 5 bases stayed unmatched. Germline V gene sequence: CDR1 MDHEN, CDR2 SYDVKM. This CDR3 is 15 amino acids long. The CDR3 region is CASSPRLAGYNEQFF. The CDR3 nucleotides read TGTGCCAGCAGTCCGAGACTAGCGGGTTACAATGAGCAGTTCTTC.

This clone was seen more than once but under ten times. The J gene is TRBJ2-1, the V gene TRBV27; 8 bases align to TRBD1. The CDR3 loop spans 13 amino acids. V lost 3 bases and J lost 12; bases outside the gene matches: 7. Germline loops: CDR1 MNHEY, CDR2 SMNVEV (reference sequence). The CDR3 bases are TGTGCCAGCAGTTTTGCCAGGGGGCACGGGCAGTTCTTC. It yields the protein CASSFARGHGQFF.

The table lists this clone with many counts. This chain links TRBV14 with TRBJ2-7; possibly TRBD1 for D (7 bases). Germline values: CDR1 SGHDN, CDR2 FVKESK. With 4 bases removed from V and 1 base from J, the gap between germline ends came to 11 bases. This CDR3 region has 14 residues. CDR3 amino acids: CASSRRGLSYEQYF. The CDR3, as DNA: TGTGCCAGCAGCCGGAGGGGGCTTTCCTACGAGCAGTACTTC.

This clone was detected only a few times. The CDR3 protein is CASSLEAATSKFF. Here the CDR3 DNA reads TGTGCCAGCAGCTTAGAGGCTGCGACTAGTAAGTTCTTC. The rearrangement links TRBV7-2 to TRBJ2-1, with a possible D match to TRBD2 (6 bases). The CDR3 extends over 13 amino acids. The germline V gene encodes CDR1 SGHTA and CDR2 FQGNSA. With 1 base removed from V and 14 bases from J, the gap between germline ends came to 15 bases.

This clone has only a few counts. The gene calls are TRBV2 and TRBJ2-5; weak D call: TRBD2 (7 bases). The ends were cut back, 6 bases at V and 4 bases at J, with 15 bases in the middle. The CDR3 has 14 amino acids. CDR1 is SNHLY and CDR2 is FYNNEI in the germline V gene. The CDR3 coding sequence is TGTGCCAGCAGCGGGGGCGGGAGCGGAGAGACCCAGTACTTC. It is translated as CASSGGGSGETQYF.

The V gene is TRBV7-3, the J gene TRBJ2-3; no definite D call. Trimming shortened V by 3 bases and J by 5 bases, and 12 bases separated the two germline ends. CDR3 length: 14 amino acids. Germline V gene data show CDR1 as SGHTA and CDR2 as FQGTGA. The CDR3 region is CASSFGTEQDTQYF. Here the CDR3 DNA reads TGTGCCAGCAGCTTCGGTACCGAGCAAGATACGCAGTATTTT.

In this sample, this clone turned up a few times. The junction shows a germline mismatch at one end, possibly a read error. The chain recombines TRBV6-6 with TRBJ2-7; 9 bases are shared with TRBD2. The CDR3 spans 12 residues. Germline assignment: CDR1 MNHNY and CDR2 SVGAGI (reference sequence). The CDR3 nucleotides are TGTGCCAGCAGTTACTCTTCGGGACTAGCAGTCTTC. This codes for CASSYSSGLAVF.

This clone showed up just once. The V gene is TRBV30, the J gene TRBJ2-7, with a weak D call TRBD2 (7 bases). Germline V CDR1 and CDR2: GTSNPN, SVGIG (reference sequence). The CDR3 covers 14 residues. V dropped 5 bases and J dropped 0 bases, with 14 bases sitting between them. CDR3 in DNA: TGTGCCTGGGACGGCGGGGGCAGCTCCTACGAGCAGTACTTC. Its protein is CAWDGGGSSYEQYF.

In its sample, this clone was seen a few times. The rearrangement uses TRBV18 and TRBJ2-7; D possibly corresponds to TRBD1 (5 bases). Germline-derived CDR1 and CDR2 are KGHSH and LQKENI. This CDR3 contains 13 residues. Between the trimmed V and J ends, which lost 5 bases and 4 bases, there was a span of 12 bases. CDR3: CASSGLTEYEQYF. CDR3 nucleotide sequence: TGTGCCAGCTCAGGCTTGACAGAATACGAGCAGTACTTC. Full variable domain (rest looked up from reference TRBV18 and TRBJ2-7): NAGVMQNPRHLVRRRGQEARLRCSPMKGHSHVYWYRQLPEEGLKFMVYLQKENIIDESGMPKERFSAEFPKEGPSILRIQQVVRGDSAAYFCASSGLTEYEQYFGPGTRLTVT.

This chain uses TRBV9 with TRBJ2-3; 9 bases fit TRBD2. This CDR3 region has 14 residues. The germline V gene encodes CDR1 SGDLS and CDR2 YYNGEE. V lost 1 base, J lost 5 bases, and 2 bases stayed unmatched. The CDR3 reads CASSVNSGGDTQYF. CDR3 DNA: TGTGCCAGCAGCGTAAATAGCGGGGGAGATACGCAGTATTTT.

The gene calls are TRBV7-6 and TRBJ2-2, with 9 bases that match TRBD2. Germline lookup yields CDR1 SGHVS and CDR2 FNYEAQ. V gave up 3 bases and J gave up 4 bases; unmatched junction bases: 3. This CDR3 is built from 15 residues. The DNA for the CDR3 is TGTGCCAGCAGCTTCTCTAGCGGGGTCACCGGGGAGCTGTTTTTT. Its translation is CASSFSSGVTGELFF.

The V gene is TRBV7-2, the J gene TRBJ2-7, with D perhaps being TRBD1 or TRBD2 (5 bases each). Germline assignment: CDR1 SGHTA and CDR2 FQGNSA. This CDR3 comprises 14 residues. The V and J ends lost 4 bases and 3 bases respectively, with 13 bases between them. CDR3 nucleotides: TGTGCCAGCAGCTATCGGGACGGGCACTACGAGCAGTACTTC. It specifies CASSYRDGHYEQYF.

The V and J genes are TRBV11-3 and TRBJ2-7; D perhaps matches TRBD2 (6 bases). V lost 1 base and J lost 4, with 11 bases in between. Germline CDR1 SGHNT, CDR2 YENEEA. This CDR3 is built from 14 residues. The CDR3 DNA follows: TGTGCCAGCAGCTTAGCGGGAGATACTTACGAGCAGTACTTC. Protein product: CASSLAGDTYEQYF.

In this sample, this clone turned up a few times. V gene TRBV28 combines with J gene TRBJ2-1; 13 nucleotides line up with TRBD2. The CDR3 extends over 17 amino acids. In germline, CDR1 is MDHEN, CDR2 SYDVKM. The V and J ends lost 6 bases and 3 bases, in that order; junction bases with no gene match: 8. In DNA form, the CDR3 reads TGTGCCAGCAGACTAGCGGGAGGGCCGGGGCTCTACAATGAGCAGTTCTTC. This translates into CASRLAGGPGLYNEQFF.

This clone was counted a few times. The chain employs TRBV4-2 and TRBJ2-3; D is ambiguous. The CDR3 has 14 residues. V lost 3 bases and J 3 bases, leaving 10 bases between the germline ends. CDR1 and CDR2 from the germline V gene are LGHNA and YNFKEQ. Here the CDR3 reads CASSQGGPTDTQYF. In DNA, the CDR3 is TGTGCCAGCAGCCAGGGCGGACCAACAGATACGCAGTATTTT.

This clone was observed a handful of times. The rearrangement joins TRBV7-2 to TRBJ2-3; no firm D call. The V gene lost 1 base and the J gene lost 1 base, with 9 bases spanning the gap. Germline CDR1 reads SGHTA; CDR2 reads FQGNSA. CDR3 length: 15 residues. Written as DNA, the CDR3 is TGTGCCAGCAGCTTAGGTCAGACTCGCACAGATACGCAGTATTTT. It is translated as CASSLGQTRTDTQYF.

In this sample, this clone turned up many times. The CDR3 DNA follows: TGTGCCAGCAGCCCCCAGGGCCGGGCTGCGCAGTACTTC. Translated, it gives CASSPQGRAAQYF. This chain joins TRBV7-9 and TRBJ2-7, with D maybe TRBD1 (5 bases). Germline lookup yields CDR1 SEHNR and CDR2 FQNEAQ (reference sequence). This CDR3 is built from 13 residues. V lost 5 bases and J 9 bases, leaving 17 bases between the germline ends.

This clone was observed many times. The chain links TRBV7-3 to TRBJ2-1; 12 bases are a match to TRBD2. This CDR3 spans 15 amino acids. Trimming cost V 6 bases and J 4 bases; bases outside gene matches: 4. Germline V gene sequence: CDR1 SGHTA, CDR2 FQGTGA. The CDR3 is CASSPGLAGYNEQFF. DNA of the CDR3: TGTGCCAGCAGTCCAGGACTAGCGGGATACAATGAGCAGTTCTTC. The entire variable domain, with the rest obtained from reference TRBV7-3 and TRBJ2-1, is as follows: GAGVSQTPSNKVTEKGKYVELRCDPISGHTALYWYRQSLGQGPEFLIYFQGTGAADDSGLPNDRFFAVRPEGSVSTLKIQRTERGDSAVYLCASSPGLAGYNEQFFGPGTRLTVL.

The CDR3 DNA is TGTGCCAGCAGCCGCCGGGACAGGGGGCTTTGGAGCACTGAAGCTTTCTTT. Amino acids: CASSRRDRGLWSTEAFF. The genes are TRBV14 and TRBJ1-1, with 12 bases fitting TRBD1. J was trimmed by 4 bases and V by 4 bases; bases with no gene match: 10. The CDR3 extends over 17 amino acids. Per the germline V gene, CDR1 is SGHDN and CDR2 is FVKESK.

This clone was counted a few times. J is TRBJ2-1 and V is TRBV5-1, with 14 bases aligning to TRBD2. The germline CDR1 and CDR2 sequences are SGHRS and YFSETQ. The CDR3 contains 18 residues. J gave up 4 bases and V 4 bases, and 10 bases lay outside the gene matches. CDR3 coding DNA: TGCGCCAGCAGCGTAGGACTAGCGGGAGGTCTTTTATACAATGAGCAGTTCTTC. Amino acids: CASSVGLAGGLLYNEQFF.

This clone has a handful of counts. The rearrangement uses TRBV19 and TRBJ1-5; D call uncertain. This CDR3 is 16 amino acids long. In germline, CDR1 is LNHDA, CDR2 SQIVND (reference sequence). V was trimmed by 0 bases and J by 3 bases, leaving 12 bases between them. The CDR3: CASSIDRQQFNQPQHF. As DNA, the CDR3 is TGTGCCAGTAGTATAGATAGGCAGCAATTCAATCAGCCCCAGCATTTT.

This clone was seen ten or more times. This chain joins TRBV14 and TRBJ1-2; D unresolved. This CDR3 comprises 13 residues. Germline CDR1 reads SGHDN; CDR2 reads FVKESK. Trimming took off 0 bases at V and 8 bases at J, with 10 bases between the two ends. This chain's CDR3 is CASSQEGRSGYTF. The CDR3 nucleotides are TGTGCCAGCAGCCAAGAAGGCCGATCGGGCTACACCTTC.